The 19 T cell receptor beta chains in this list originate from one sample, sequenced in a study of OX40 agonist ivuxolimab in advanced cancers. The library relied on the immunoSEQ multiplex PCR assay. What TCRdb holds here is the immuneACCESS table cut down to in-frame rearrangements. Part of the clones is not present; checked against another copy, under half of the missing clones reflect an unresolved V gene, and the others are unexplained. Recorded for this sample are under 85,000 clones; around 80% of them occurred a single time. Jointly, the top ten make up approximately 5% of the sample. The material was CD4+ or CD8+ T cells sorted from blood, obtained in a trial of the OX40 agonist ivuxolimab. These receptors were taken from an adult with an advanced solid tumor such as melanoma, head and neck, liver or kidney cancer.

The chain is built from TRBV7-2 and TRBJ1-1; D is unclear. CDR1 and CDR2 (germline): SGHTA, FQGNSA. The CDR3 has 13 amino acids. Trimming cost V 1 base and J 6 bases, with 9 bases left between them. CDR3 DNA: TGTGCCAGCAGCTTAGTCAGGTCTGCTGAAGCTTTCTTT. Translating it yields CASSLVRSAEAFF.

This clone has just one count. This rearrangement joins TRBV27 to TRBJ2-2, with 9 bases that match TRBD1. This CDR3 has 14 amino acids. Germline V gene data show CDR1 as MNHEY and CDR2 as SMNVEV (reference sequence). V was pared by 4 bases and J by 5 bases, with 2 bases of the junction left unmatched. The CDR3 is CASSSGTGTGELFF. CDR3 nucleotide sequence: TGTGCCAGCAGTTCCGGGACAGGGACCGGGGAGCTGTTTTTT.

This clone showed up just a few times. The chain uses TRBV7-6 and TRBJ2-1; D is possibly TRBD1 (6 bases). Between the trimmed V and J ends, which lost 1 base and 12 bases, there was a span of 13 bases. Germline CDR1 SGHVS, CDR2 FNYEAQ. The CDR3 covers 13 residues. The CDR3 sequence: CASSLGTGGRQFF. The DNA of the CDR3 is TGTGCCAGCAGCTTAGGGACTGGGGGCCGGCAGTTCTTC. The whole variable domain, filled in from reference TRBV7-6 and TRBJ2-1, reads GAGVSQSPRYKVTKRGQDVALRCDPISGHVSLYWYRQALGQGPEFLTYFNYEAQQDKSGLPNDRFSAERPEGSISTLTIQRTEQRDSAMYRCASSLGTGGRQFFGPGTRLTVL.

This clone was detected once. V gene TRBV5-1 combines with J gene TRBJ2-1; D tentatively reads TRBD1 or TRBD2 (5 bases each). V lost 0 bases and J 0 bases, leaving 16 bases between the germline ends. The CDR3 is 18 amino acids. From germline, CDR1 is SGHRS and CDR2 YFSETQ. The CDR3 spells CASSLARGLRSSYNEQFF. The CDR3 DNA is TGCGCCAGCAGCTTGGCCCGGGGCCTCCGGAGCTCCTACAATGAGCAGTTCTTC.

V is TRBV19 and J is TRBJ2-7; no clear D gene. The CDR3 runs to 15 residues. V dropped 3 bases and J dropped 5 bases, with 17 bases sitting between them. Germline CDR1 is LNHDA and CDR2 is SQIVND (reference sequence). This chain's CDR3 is CASSMRLVKSNEQYF. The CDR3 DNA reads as TGTGCCAGTAGTATGCGTCTGGTCAAGTCGAACGAGCAGTACTTC. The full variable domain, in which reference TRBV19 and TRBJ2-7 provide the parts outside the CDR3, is DGGITQSPKYLFRKEGQNVTLSCEQNLNHDAMYWYRQDPGQGLRLIYYSQIVNDFQKGDIAEGYSVSREKKESFPLTVTSAQKNPTAFYLCASSMRLVKSNEQYFGPGTRLTVT.

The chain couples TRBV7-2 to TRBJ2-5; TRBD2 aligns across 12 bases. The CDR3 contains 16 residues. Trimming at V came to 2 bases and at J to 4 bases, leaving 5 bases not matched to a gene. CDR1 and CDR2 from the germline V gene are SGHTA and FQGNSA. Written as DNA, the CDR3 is TGTGCCAGCAGCTTACGTACTAGCGGGGGGCGAGAGACCCAGTACTTC. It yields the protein CASSLRTSGGRETQYF.

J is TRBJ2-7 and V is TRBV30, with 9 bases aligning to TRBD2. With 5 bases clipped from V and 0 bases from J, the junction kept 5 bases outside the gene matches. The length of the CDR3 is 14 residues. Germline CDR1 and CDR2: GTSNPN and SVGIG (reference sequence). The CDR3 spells CAWAGGLASYEQYF. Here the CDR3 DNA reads TGTGCCTGGGCGGGGGGGCTAGCCTCCTACGAGCAGTACTTC.

CDR3 bases: TGTGCCTGGAGTCGGGGACCGCCAAATGAGCAGTTCTTC. Translating gives CAWSRGPPNEQFF. The J gene is TRBJ2-1, the V gene TRBV30; D is possibly TRBD1 or TRBD2 (5 bases each). The CDR3 is 13 residues long. The germline V gene encodes CDR1 GTSNPN and CDR2 SVGIG (reference sequence). V shed 2 bases and J shed 7 bases, with 12 bases lying between them.

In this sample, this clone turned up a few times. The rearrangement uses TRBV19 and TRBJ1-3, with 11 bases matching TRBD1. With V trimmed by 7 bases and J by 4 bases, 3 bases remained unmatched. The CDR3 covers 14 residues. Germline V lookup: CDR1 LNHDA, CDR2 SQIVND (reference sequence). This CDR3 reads CASMGQGEGNTIYF. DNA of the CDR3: TGTGCCAGTATGGGACAGGGGGAAGGAAACACCATATATTTT.

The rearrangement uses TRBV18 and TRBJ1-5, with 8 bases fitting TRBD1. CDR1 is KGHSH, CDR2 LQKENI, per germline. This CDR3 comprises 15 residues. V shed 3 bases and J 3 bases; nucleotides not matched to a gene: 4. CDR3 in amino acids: CASSPGQDFNQPQHF. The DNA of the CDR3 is TGTGCCAGCTCACCGGGACAGGACTTCAATCAGCCCCAGCATTTT. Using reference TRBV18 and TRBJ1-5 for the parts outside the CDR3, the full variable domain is NAGVMQNPRHLVRRRGQEARLRCSPMKGHSHVYWYRQLPEEGLKFMVYLQKENIIDESGMPKERFSAEFPKEGPSILRIQQVVRGDSAAYFCASSPGQDFNQPQHFGDGTRLSIL.

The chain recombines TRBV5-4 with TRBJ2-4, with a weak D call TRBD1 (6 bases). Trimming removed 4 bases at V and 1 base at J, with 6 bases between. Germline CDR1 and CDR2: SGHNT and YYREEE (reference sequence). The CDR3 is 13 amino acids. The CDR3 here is CASSGQAKNIQYF. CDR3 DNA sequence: TGTGCCAGCAGCGGACAGGCCAAAAACATTCAGTACTTC. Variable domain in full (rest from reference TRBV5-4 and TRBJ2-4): ETGVTQSPTHLIKTRGQQVTLRCSSQSGHNTVSWYQQALGQGPQFIFQYYREEENGRGNFPPRFSGLQFPNYSSELNVNALELDDSALYLCASSGQAKNIQYFGAGTRLSVL.

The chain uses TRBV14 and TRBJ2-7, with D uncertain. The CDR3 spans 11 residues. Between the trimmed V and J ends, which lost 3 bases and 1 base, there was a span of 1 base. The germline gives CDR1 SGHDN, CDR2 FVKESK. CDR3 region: CASSQSYEQYF. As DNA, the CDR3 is TGTGCCAGCAGCCAGTCCTACGAGCAGTACTTC.

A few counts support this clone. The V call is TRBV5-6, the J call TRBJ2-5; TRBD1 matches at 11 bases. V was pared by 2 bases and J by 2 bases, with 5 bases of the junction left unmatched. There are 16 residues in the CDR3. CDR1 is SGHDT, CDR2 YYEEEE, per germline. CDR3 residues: CASSLAGTGGQETQYF. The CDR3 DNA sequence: TGTGCCAGCAGCTTAGCCGGGACAGGGGGACAAGAGACCCAGTACTTC.

The CDR3 loop is CASSQTLGTEAFF. The CDR3 DNA follows: TGTGCCAGCAGCCAAACCTTGGGCACTGAAGCTTTCTTT. The chain links TRBV14 to TRBJ1-1, with unresolved D. V was cut by 2 bases and J by 4 bases, with 8 bases left in between. CDR1 is SGHDN, CDR2 FVKESK, per germline. This CDR3 comprises 13 residues.

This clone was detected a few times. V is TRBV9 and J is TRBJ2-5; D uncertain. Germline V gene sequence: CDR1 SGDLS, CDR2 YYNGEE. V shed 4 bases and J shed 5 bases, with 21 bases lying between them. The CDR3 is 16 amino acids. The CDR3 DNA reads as TGTGCCAGCAGCCGAGACCCCGGGTGGTCCGGGGAGACCCAGTACTTC. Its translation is CASSRDPGWSGETQYF.

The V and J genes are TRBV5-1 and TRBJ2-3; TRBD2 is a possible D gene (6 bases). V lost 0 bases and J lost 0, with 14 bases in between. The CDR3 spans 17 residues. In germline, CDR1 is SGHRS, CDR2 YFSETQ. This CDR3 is CASSLEPSAHSTDTQYF. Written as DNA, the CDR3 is TGCGCCAGCAGCTTGGAACCTAGCGCTCATAGCACAGATACGCAGTATTTT.

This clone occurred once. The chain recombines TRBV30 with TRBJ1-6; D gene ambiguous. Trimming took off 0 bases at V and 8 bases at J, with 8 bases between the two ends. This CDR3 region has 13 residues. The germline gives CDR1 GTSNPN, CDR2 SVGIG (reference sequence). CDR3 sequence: CAWSVYTDSPLHF. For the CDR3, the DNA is TGTGCCTGGAGTGTATACACCGATTCACCCCTCCACTTT.

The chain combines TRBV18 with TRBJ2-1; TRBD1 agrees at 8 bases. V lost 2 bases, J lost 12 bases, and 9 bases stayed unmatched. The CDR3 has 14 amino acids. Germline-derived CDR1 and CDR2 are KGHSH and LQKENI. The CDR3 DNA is TGTGCCAGCTCACCATCAGGGGGCCACGATGGGCAGTTCTTC. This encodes CASSPSGGHDGQFF.

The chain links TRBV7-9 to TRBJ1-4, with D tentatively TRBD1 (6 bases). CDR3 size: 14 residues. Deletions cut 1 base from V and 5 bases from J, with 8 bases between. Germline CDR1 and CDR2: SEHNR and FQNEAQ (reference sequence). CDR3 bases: TGTGCCAGCAGCTTAGGGCAGGGGAATGAAAAACTGTTTTTT. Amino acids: CASSLGQGNEKLFF.